This TCR beta chain derives from a study of OX40 agonist ivuxolimab in advanced cancers. Clones were read by immunoSEQ multiplex PCR, and TCRdb kept only the in-frame ones, dropping some. This table holds tens of thousands of clones, roughly 90% found once. This sample comprised CD4+ or CD8+ T cells sorted from blood, obtained in a trial of the OX40 agonist ivuxolimab. The receptor's source is an adult with an advanced solid tumor such as melanoma, head and neck, liver or kidney cancer.

The CDR3 sequence is CASSSGTGGKGNSPLHF. In nucleotides, the CDR3 is TGTGCCAGCAGCTCCGGGACAGGGGGAAAGGGTAATTCACCCCTCCACTTT. This chain connects TRBV12-1 to TRBJ1-6; TRBD1, as called in the table, went unchecked against the DNA. TRBV12-1 is a listed pseudogene. This CDR3 region has 17 residues.